The 2 T cell receptor beta chains below come from one sample, sequenced in a study of blood T cell repertoires in COVID-19. Measured with immunoSEQ multiplex PCR; TCRdb has only the in-frame clones, and not every one. The top ten clones hold more than 0.9% of a sample with about 110,000 clones, around nine tenths of them seen once. The sequenced material came from peripheral blood. The receptors were sampled from a woman aged 25 to 39 with acute or convalescent COVID-19.

The genes are TRBV27 and TRBJ2-4; tentative D call: TRBD2 (5 bases). This CDR3 spans 14 amino acids. Between the trimmed V and J ends, which lost 3 bases and 9 bases, there was a span of 15 bases. Germline loops: CDR1 MNHEY, CDR2 SMNVEV (reference sequence). The CDR3 region is CASSFSGNRRIQYF. CDR3 DNA: TGTGCCAGCAGTTTTTCGGGGAATCGGCGCATTCAGTACTTC.

The chain employs TRBV7-3 and TRBJ2-7, with TRBD2 matching 12 bases. CDR3 length equals 14 residues. Germline V gene sequence: CDR1 SGHTA, CDR2 FQGTGA. J lost 5 bases, V lost 5 bases, and 4 bases had no gene match. As DNA, the CDR3 is TGTGCCAGCAGCGCAGGACTAGCGGGGAACGAGCAGTACTTC. The encoded protein is CASSAGLAGNEQYF.